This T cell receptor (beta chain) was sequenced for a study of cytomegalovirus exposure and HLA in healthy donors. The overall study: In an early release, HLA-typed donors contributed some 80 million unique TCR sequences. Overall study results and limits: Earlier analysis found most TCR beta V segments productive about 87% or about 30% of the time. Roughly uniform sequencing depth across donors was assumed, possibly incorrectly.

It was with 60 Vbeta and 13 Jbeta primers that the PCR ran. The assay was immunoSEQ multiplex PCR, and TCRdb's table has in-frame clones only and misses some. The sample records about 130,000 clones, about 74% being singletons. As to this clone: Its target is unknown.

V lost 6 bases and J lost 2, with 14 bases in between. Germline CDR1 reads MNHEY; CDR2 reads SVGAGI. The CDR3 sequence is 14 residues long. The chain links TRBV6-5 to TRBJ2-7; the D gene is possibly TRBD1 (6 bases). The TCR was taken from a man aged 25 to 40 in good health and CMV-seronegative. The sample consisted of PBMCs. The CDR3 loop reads CASRRQAYTYEQYF. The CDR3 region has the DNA TGTGCCAGCAGAAGACAGGCGTACACCTACGAGCAGTACTTC.